This is a list of T cell receptor beta chains from one sample in a study of blood T cell repertoires in COVID-19. The data were produced by immunoSEQ multiplex PCR, yet TCRdb's version contains in-frame clones alone and is incomplete. The sample has about 130,000 clones; 60% to 80% are singletons. The sample comprised peripheral blood. These receptors were collected from a man aged 55-75 years with acute or convalescent COVID-19. CDR3s include the opening cysteine and the closing phenylalanine or tryptophan. D genes are given only for firm matches. Part of the rows lack a size; the others show once, few, many or a class for expanded clones.

v_call,d_call,clone_size,j_call,cdr3_nt,cdr3_aa
TRBV4-1,.,.,TRBJ1-6,TGCGCCAGCAGCCAAGTCCAGGGGAATTCACCCCTCCACTTT,CASSQVQGNSPLHF
TRBV2,.,.,TRBJ1-2,TGTGCCAGCCAGGGGAGGGACTATGGCTACACCTTC,CASQGRDYGYTF
TRBV9,TRBD1,.,TRBJ1-2,TGTGCCAGCAGCACAAGAGGGGGCGCGAATGGCTACACCTTC,CASSTRGGANGYTF
TRBV18,TRBD1,.,TRBJ2-1,TGTGCCAGCTCACCACCGGACAGGGGAATCCATGAGCAGTTCTTC,CASSPPDRGIHEQFF
TRBV19,.,.,TRBJ1-6,TGTGCCAGTAGGCAGGGTAATTCACCCCTCCACTTT,CASRQGNSPLHF
TRBV7-9,.,.,TRBJ1-1,TGTGCCAGCAGCTTAATGGGCAGTGCTGAAGCTTTCTTT,CASSLMGSAEAFF
TRBV27,.,.,TRBJ1-5,TGTGCCAGCAGTTTATCCGGACCCACAGGTTTCAATCAGCCCCAGCATTTT,CASSLSGPTGFNQPQHF
TRBV7-9,.,.,TRBJ2-7,TGTGCCAGCAGCTTCCCGGGAGCTAGCTCCTACGAGCAGTACTTC,CASSFPGASSYEQYF
TRBV9,.,.,TRBJ2-7,TGTGCCAGCAGCCCGACCAGGGTTACCTACGAGCAGTACTTC,CASSPTRVTYEQYF
TRBV30,.,.,TRBJ1-6,TGTGCCTGGAGTGTACAGGTCAACAATTCACCCCTCCACTTT,CAWSVQVNNSPLHF
TRBV5-6,TRBD1,once,TRBJ2-7,TGTGCCAGCAGCTTAGGACAGGTTCTTAACTACGAGCAGTACTTC,CASSLGQVLNYEQYF
TRBV6-1,.,.,TRBJ2-1,TGTGCCAGCAGTGAAGCGGGGGCCCTACGGAGAAATGAGCAGTTCTTC,CASSEAGALRRNEQFF